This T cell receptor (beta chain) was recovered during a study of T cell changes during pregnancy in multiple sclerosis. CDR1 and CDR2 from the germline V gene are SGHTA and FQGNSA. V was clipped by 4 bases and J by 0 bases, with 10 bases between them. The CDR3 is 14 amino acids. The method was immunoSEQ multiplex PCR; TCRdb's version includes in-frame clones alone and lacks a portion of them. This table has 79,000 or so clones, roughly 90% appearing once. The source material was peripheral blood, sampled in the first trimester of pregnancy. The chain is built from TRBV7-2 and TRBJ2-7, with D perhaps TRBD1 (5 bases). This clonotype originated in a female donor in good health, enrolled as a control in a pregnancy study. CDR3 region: CASSYGQPSYEQYF. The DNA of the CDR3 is TGTGCCAGCAGCTACGGACAACCCTCCTACGAGCAGTACTTC.